The rows below give T cell receptor beta chains drawn from one sample of a study of vaccination and CD4 T cells after COVID-19. Each CDR3 protein is one row after TCRdb ran MiXCR on the PCR reads. Found here are more than 15,000 distinct CDR3 sequences, around 45% of them singletons; the top ten hold 3.5% to 4.5%. These receptors lack a known antigen. The specimen was CD4+ T cells from blood, cultured in vitro, collected before SARS-CoV-2 vaccination. These receptors were collected from a human donor who had recovered from COVID-19. The CDR3 runs from the conserved cysteine through the conserved F or W. Fields, in order: CDR3 length, V gene, D gene, J gene, clone size, CDR3 protein, CDR3 DNA. A D gene is named only where the DNA matches it firmly. Some rows mark clone size as missing; the rest say once, few, many or name a class of expanded clone.

16	TRBV27	TRBD2	TRBJ2-1	NA	CASSLVGGRLGNEQFF	TGTGCCAGCAGTTTAGTTGGCGGGAGACTTGGCAATGAGCAGTTCTTC
16	TRBV7-2	TRBD2	TRBJ2-7	NA	CASSLYINLAEYEQYF	TGTGCCAGCAGCTTATACATCAACCTAGCGGAGTACGAGCAGTACTTC
18	TRBV10-3	TRBD1	TRBJ1-5	NA	CAISEWRDRCFSNQPQHF	TGTGCCATCAGTGAGTGGAGGGACAGGTGCTTTAGCAATCAGCCCCAGCATTTT
16	TRBV24-1	TRBD1	TRBJ2-7	once	CATSDDPGQGRYEQYF	TGTGCCACCAGTGATGATCCAGGACAGGGGCGGTACGAGCAGTACTTC
17	TRBV10-3	TRBD2	TRBJ2-5	few	CAISESTLAGNQETQYF	TGTGCCATCAGTGAGTCGACTCTAGCGGGAAACCAAGAGACCCAGTACTTC
14	TRBV7-6	NA	TRBJ2-1	NA	CASSSSKDANEQFF	TGTGCCAGCAGCTCTTCGAAAGACGCCAATGAGCAGTTCTTC
14	TRBV7-9	NA	TRBJ2-7	NA	CASSGSHMPYEQYF	TGTGCCAGCAGCGGGAGTCACATGCCCTACGAGCAGTACTTC
15	TRBV27	NA	TRBJ2-7	NA	CASSSLRDHSYEQYF	TGTGCCAGCAGTTCATTACGGGACCACTCCTACGAGCAGTACTTC
13	TRBV7-2	NA	TRBJ2-7	few	CASSFQGGYEQYF	TGTGCCAGCAGCTTCCAGGGGGGCTACGAGCAGTACTTC
15	TRBV5-8	TRBD1	TRBJ2-5	NA	CASFRDGQGKETQYF	TGTGCCAGCTTCCGTGATGGACAGGGGAAAGAGACCCAGTACTTC
14	TRBV6-2/TRBV6-3	TRBD1	TRBJ1-2	NA	CASSYRGQGYGYTF	TGTGCCAGCAGTTACAGGGGGCAAGGCTATGGCTACACCTTC
15	TRBV7-2	NA	TRBJ2-3	NA	CASSFSGPSTDTQYF	TGTGCCAGCAGCTTTTCCGGACCGAGCACAGATACGCAGTATTTT
13	TRBV28	NA	TRBJ2-7	NA	CASSFGSSYEQYF	TGTGCCAGCAGTTTTGGCAGCTCCTACGAGCAGTACTTC
15	TRBV24-1	NA	TRBJ1-2	NA	CATSDPGRGTGGYTF	TGTGCCACCAGTGATCCGGGAAGGGGGACGGGCGGCTACACCTTC
14	TRBV20-1	NA	TRBJ2-5	NA	CSARDGNSRETQYF	TGCAGTGCTAGAGATGGTAACTCAAGAGAGACCCAGTACTTC
15	TRBV7-3	TRBD1	TRBJ2-5	few	CASSLGTGRQETQYF	TGTGCCAGCAGCTTAGGGACAGGGAGACAAGAGACCCAGTACTTC
11	TRBV2	NA	TRBJ1-2	NA	CASSETDGYTF	TGTGCCAGCAGTGAGACGGATGGCTACACCTTC
16	TRBV5-4	NA	TRBJ1-1	few	CASSLVALNMNTEAFF	TGTGCCAGCAGCTTGGTTGCGCTTAACATGAACACTGAAGCTTTCTTT
15	TRBV6-2/TRBV6-3	NA	TRBJ1-1	NA	CASSQPPPRDTEAFF	TGTGCCAGCAGTCAGCCACCGCCCAGGGACACTGAAGCTTTCTTT
15	TRBV11-3	NA	TRBJ2-3	NA	CASSATRAATDTQYF	TGTGCCAGCAGCGCGACCCGGGCAGCAACAGATACGCAGTATTTT
16	TRBV6-2/TRBV6-3	NA	TRBJ2-4	NA	CASSRRSSTEENIQYF	TGTGCCAGCAGCCGACGGTCCTCCACGGAGGAAAACATTCAGTACTTC
14	TRBV7-2	NA	TRBJ1-5	NA	CASSLDPGNQPQHF	TGTGCCAGCAGCTTAGACCCAGGCAATCAGCCCCAGCATTTT
16	TRBV20-1	NA	TRBJ2-4	NA	CSARGGRALAKNIQYF	TGCAGTGCTAGAGGAGGCCGGGCCTTAGCCAAAAACATTCAGTACTTC
17	TRBV20-1	TRBD2	TRBJ2-3	few	CSARPIAGDTSTDTQYF	TGCAGTGCTAGACCGATAGCGGGAGATACTAGCACAGATACGCAGTATTTT
17	TRBV30	NA	TRBJ2-3	NA	CARGRGRGVGSTDTQYF	TGTGCTAGGGGGCGGGGGCGCGGAGTGGGAAGCACAGATACGCAGTATTTT
13	TRBV6-1	NA	TRBJ1-1	NA	CASSETPTAEAFF	TGTGCCAGCAGTGAAACCCCGACAGCCGAAGCTTTCTTT
14	TRBV5-1	NA	TRBJ1-2	NA	CASSPEVPNYGYTF	TGCGCCAGCAGCCCGGAGGTGCCTAACTATGGCTACACCTTC
14	TRBV6-1	TRBD1	TRBJ1-1	NA	CASGETGPPTEAFF	TGTGCCAGCGGGGAGACAGGGCCGCCGACTGAAGCTTTCTTT
14	TRBV7-8	NA	TRBJ2-7	NA	CASSLVLGSYEQYF	TGTGCCAGCAGCTTAGTGTTAGGCTCCTACGAGCAGTACTTC
13	TRBV6-1	NA	TRBJ1-5	NA	CASSGGGRQPQHF	TGTGCCAGCTCGGGAGGGGGGAGGCAGCCCCAGCATTTT
14	TRBV27	NA	TRBJ1-6	NA	CASSLAKGNSPLHF	TGTGCCAGCAGTTTGGCAAAGGGGAATTCACCCCTCCACTTT
18	TRBV7-2	TRBD2	TRBJ2-3	NA	CASSPGTSGRIKTDTQYF	TGTGCCAGCAGCCCTGGGACTAGCGGGAGAATTAAGACAGATACGCAGTATTTT
15	TRBV5-1	TRBD1	TRBJ1-1	NA	CASSSLTGQHTEAFF	TGCGCCAGCAGCTCCCTTACGGGACAGCACACTGAAGCTTTCTTT
13	TRBV21-1	NA	TRBJ1-3	few	CASTVTSRNTIYF	TGTGCCAGCACAGTTACTTCTAGAAACACCATATATTTT
13	TRBV20-1	NA	TRBJ2-4	once	CSAPGPREHIQYF	TGCAGTGCCCCCGGGCCCAGGGAACACATTCAGTACTTC
10	TRBV19	NA	TRBJ1-3	NA	CASTGNTIYF	TGTGCCAGTACCGGAAACACCATATATTTT
16	TRBV2	NA	TRBJ2-7	NA	CASSDKSGARSYEQYF	TGTGCCAGCAGTGATAAGTCCGGGGCGAGATCCTACGAGCAGTACTTC
15	TRBV21-1	NA	TRBJ1-1	NA	CASSKNNGGEAEAFF	TGTGCCAGCAGCAAAAATAATGGGGGCGAGGCCGAAGCTTTCTTT
15	TRBV7-2	TRBD1	TRBJ1-2	NA	CASSLRGQGMGGYTF	TGTGCCAGCAGCCTACGGGGACAGGGGATGGGAGGCTACACCTTC
11	TRBV20-1	NA	TRBJ2-2	NA	CNAKGDGELFF	TGCAATGCGAAGGGTGACGGGGAGCTGTTTTTT
15	TRBV6-1	TRBD2	TRBJ2-3	NA	CASTDSGGARDTQYF	TGTGCCAGCACCGATAGCGGGGGGGCCCGAGATACGCAGTATTTT
13	TRBV30	TRBD1	TRBJ1-1	NA	CAGTTGFGTEAFF	TGTGCCGGTACGACAGGGTTTGGGACTGAAGCTTTCTTT
14	TRBV27	NA	TRBJ1-6	few	CASSHAQKNSPLHF	TGTGCCAGCAGCCACGCACAGAAAAATTCACCCCTCCACTTT
15	TRBV20-1	TRBD1	TRBJ2-7	NA	CSAASPGQGSYEQYF	TGCAGTGCCGCCTCTCCGGGACAGGGGTCCTACGAGCAGTACTTC
15	TRBV20-1	TRBD2	TRBJ2-1	NA	CSASGLARPYNEQFF	TGCAGTGCTAGTGGACTAGCGAGACCATACAATGAGCAGTTCTTC
14	TRBV5-1	NA	TRBJ1-1	once	CASSFRGANTEAFF	TGCGCCAGCAGCTTTAGGGGGGCGAACACTGAAGCTTTCTTT
16	TRBV7-2	NA	TRBJ1-4	NA	CASSPGGGGGREKLFF	TGTGCCAGCAGCCCCGGCGGGGGGGGCGGACGTGAAAAACTGTTTTTT
13	TRBV20-1	NA	TRBJ2-5	NA	CSNGGTIGETQYF	TGCAGCAACGGCGGGACCATAGGGGAGACCCAGTACTTC
13	TRBV19	NA	TRBJ1-2	few	CASSSQGRNGYTF	TGTGCCAGTAGTTCCCAGGGTAGGAATGGCTACACCTTC
14	TRBV10-3	NA	TRBJ1-1	few	CAISDHRVQTEAFF	TGTGCCATCAGTGACCACAGGGTGCAAACTGAAGCTTTCTTT
14	TRBV15	TRBD1	TRBJ2-5	few	CATSRPGTGETQYF	TGTGCCACCAGCAGACCCGGGACAGGGGAGACCCAGTACTTC
15	TRBV27	NA	TRBJ2-1	once	CARSRGRGQVGEQFF	TGTGCCCGTTCCCGGGGCAGGGGTCAGGTCGGTGAGCAGTTCTTC
14	TRBV4-3	NA	TRBJ2-1	NA	CASSQEMSSGEQFF	TGCGCCAGCAGCCAAGAGATGTCGTCGGGTGAGCAGTTCTTC